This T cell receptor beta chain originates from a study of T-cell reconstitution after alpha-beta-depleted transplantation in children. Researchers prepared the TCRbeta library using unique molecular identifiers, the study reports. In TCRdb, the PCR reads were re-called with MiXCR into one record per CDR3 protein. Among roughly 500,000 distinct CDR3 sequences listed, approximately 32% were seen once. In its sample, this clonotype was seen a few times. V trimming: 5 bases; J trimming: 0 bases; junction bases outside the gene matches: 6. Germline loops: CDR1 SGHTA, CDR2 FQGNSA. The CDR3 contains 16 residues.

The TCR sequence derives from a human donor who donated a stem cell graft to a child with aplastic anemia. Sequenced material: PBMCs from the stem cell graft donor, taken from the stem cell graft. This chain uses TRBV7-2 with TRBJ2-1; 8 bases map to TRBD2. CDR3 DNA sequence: TGTGCCAGCAGCCAACTAGCGGCGAGCTCCTACAATGAGCAGTTCTTC. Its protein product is CASSQLAASSYNEQFF.